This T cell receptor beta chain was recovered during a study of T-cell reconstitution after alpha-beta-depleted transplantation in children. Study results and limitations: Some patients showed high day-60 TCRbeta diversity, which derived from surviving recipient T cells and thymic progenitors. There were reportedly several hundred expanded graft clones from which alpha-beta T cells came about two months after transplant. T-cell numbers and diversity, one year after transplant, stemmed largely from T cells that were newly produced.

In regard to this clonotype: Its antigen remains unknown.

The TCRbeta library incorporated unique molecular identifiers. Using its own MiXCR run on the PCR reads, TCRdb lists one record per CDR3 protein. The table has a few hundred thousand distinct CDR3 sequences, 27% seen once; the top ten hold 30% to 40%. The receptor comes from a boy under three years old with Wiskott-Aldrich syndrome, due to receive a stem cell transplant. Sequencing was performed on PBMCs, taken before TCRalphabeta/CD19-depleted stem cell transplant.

CDR3 protein: CAINPSGPPYEQYF. CDR3 nucleotides: TGTGCCATCAATCCCTCGGGGCCCCCCTACGAGCAGTACTTC. V is TRBV10-3 and J is TRBJ2-7, with D perhaps matching TRBD1 or TRBD2 (5 bases each). CDR1 ENHRY and CDR2 SYGVKD come from the germline V gene. CDR3 length equals 14 residues. The ends were cut back, 7 bases at V and 2 bases at J, with 15 bases in the middle.